The rows below give T cell receptor beta chains drawn from one sample of a study of blood T cell repertoires in COVID-19. Measured with immunoSEQ multiplex PCR; TCRdb has only the in-frame clones, and not every one. Of 100,000 to 150,000 clones listed, about 80% are singletons. The sample taken for sequencing was peripheral blood. These receptors all come from a woman between 45 and 60 years old with acute or convalescent COVID-19. Each CDR3 is given with its conserved first and last residue. Each record gives: clone size, J gene, V gene, D gene, CDR3 protein, CDR3 DNA. The D gene is left open where the match is weak. Expanded clones get a size class; other rows say once, few or many, or leave the size out.

>NA|TRBJ1-2|TRBV7-7|TRBD1
CASSLEGQEQLVRTF
TGTGCTAGCAGCTTAGAGGGACAGGAACAATTGGTCCGCACCTTC
>NA|TRBJ1-2|TRBV12-3/TRBV12-4|NA
CASYHRDHGYTF
TGTGCCAGCTACCACAGGGATCATGGCTACACCTTC
>few|TRBJ1-2|TRBV3-1/TRBV3-2|NA
CASSQERQGAFLRTGYTF
TGTGCCAGCAGCCAAGAGCGTCAGGGTGCATTTCTACGTACTGGCTACACCTTC
>few|TRBJ2-1|TRBV19|NA
CASRGFSYNEQFF
TGTGCCAGCAGGGGTTTTTCCTACAATGAGCAGTTCTTC
>NA|TRBJ1-6|TRBV11-2|NA
CASSSEGRYNSPLHF
TGTGCCAGCAGCTCGGAGGGGCGATACAATTCACCCCTCCACTTT
>NA|TRBJ2-7|TRBV19|TRBD2
CASSRGTSGSYEQYF
TGTGCCAGTAGTAGAGGGACTAGTGGGTCCTACGAGCAGTACTTC
>NA|TRBJ2-3|TRBV10-2|TRBD2
CASSEPRETADTQYF
TGCGCCAGCAGTGAGCCGCGGGAGACGGCAGATACGCAGTATTTT
>NA|TRBJ2-2|TRBV5-1|NA
CASSPASVTGELFF
TGCGCCAGCAGCCCCGCTAGCGTTACCGGGGAGCTGTTTTTT
>NA|TRBJ1-1|TRBV5-1|TRBD1
CASSLADRGTEAFF
TGCGCCAGCAGCTTGGCAGACAGGGGCACTGAAGCTTTCTTT
>NA|TRBJ2-3|TRBV30|TRBD2
CAWRPSHRDRGLAGSDTQYF
TGTGCCTGGAGGCCCAGTCACCGGGACAGGGGACTAGCGGGATCCGATACGCAGTATTTT
>NA|TRBJ1-4|TRBV3-1/TRBV3-2|NA
CASSQVPRGASNEKLFF
TGTGCCAGCAGCCAAGTCCCTCGGGGGGCGTCTAATGAAAAACTGTTTTTT
>NA|TRBJ1-1|TRBV28|NA
CASSSKGMNTEAFF
TGTGCCAGCAGTTCGAAGGGGATGAACACTGAAGCTTTCTTT
>few|TRBJ1-6|TRBV30|NA
CAWRTARVSPLHF
TGTGCCTGGAGGACTGCCCGGGTATCACCCCTCCACTTT
>few|TRBJ2-3|TRBV12-3/TRBV12-4|NA
CASSFGSREKYF
TGTGCCAGCAGTTTCGGCAGTCGGGAGAAGTATTTT
>few|TRBJ2-4|TRBV5-1|TRBD2
CASRAGLGNIQYF
TGCGCCAGCAGGGCCGGACTAGGAAACATTCAGTACTTC
>NA|TRBJ1-1|TRBV5-1|NA
CASSLESGQRETEAFF
TGCGCCAGCAGCTTGGAGTCTGGACAGCGTGAGACTGAAGCTTTCTTT
>NA|TRBJ1-2|TRBV28|NA
CASLNIYGYTF
TGTGCCAGCCTAAATATCTATGGCTACACCTTC
>NA|TRBJ1-1|TRBV12-3/TRBV12-4|TRBD1
CASSLVRDREAFF
TGTGCCAGCAGTTTAGTCAGGGACAGGGAAGCTTTCTTT
>NA|TRBJ1-5|TRBV19|NA
CASSMEGGQPQHF
TGTGCCAGTAGTATGGAGGGGGGGCAGCCCCAGCATTTT
>NA|TRBJ2-1|TRBV2|NA
CASELLNEQFF
TGTGCCAGCGAACTGCTGAATGAGCAGTTCTTC
>NA|TRBJ2-3|TRBV6-5|NA
CASSYVARADTQYF
TGTGCCAGCAGTTACGTAGCGCGAGCAGATACGCAGTATTTT
>NA|TRBJ1-4|TRBV2|TRBD1
CASRDRVEKLFF
TGTGCCAGCCGGGACAGGGTTGAAAAACTGTTTTTT
>NA|TRBJ1-5|TRBV5-4|TRBD1
CASSLDRGQNQPQHF
TGTGCCAGCAGCTTGGACAGGGGGCAGAATCAGCCCCAGCATTTT
>NA|TRBJ2-3|TRBV10-1|TRBD2
CASSESSGRSDTQYF
TGCGCCAGCAGTGAGTCGAGCGGGAGGTCAGATACGCAGTATTTT
>NA|TRBJ2-3|TRBV19|TRBD1
CASSTGGRLSTDTQYF
TGTGCCAGTAGTACAGGGGGACGGCTTAGCACAGATACGCAGTATTTT
>NA|TRBJ1-1|TRBV5-6|NA
CASSQRTVMNTEAFF
TGTGCCAGCAGCCAGAGGACAGTGATGAACACTGAAGCTTTCTTT
>NA|TRBJ1-4|TRBV19|NA
CASTPGRGEEKLFF
TGTGCCAGTACCCCTGGGAGGGGAGAGGAAAAACTGTTTTTT